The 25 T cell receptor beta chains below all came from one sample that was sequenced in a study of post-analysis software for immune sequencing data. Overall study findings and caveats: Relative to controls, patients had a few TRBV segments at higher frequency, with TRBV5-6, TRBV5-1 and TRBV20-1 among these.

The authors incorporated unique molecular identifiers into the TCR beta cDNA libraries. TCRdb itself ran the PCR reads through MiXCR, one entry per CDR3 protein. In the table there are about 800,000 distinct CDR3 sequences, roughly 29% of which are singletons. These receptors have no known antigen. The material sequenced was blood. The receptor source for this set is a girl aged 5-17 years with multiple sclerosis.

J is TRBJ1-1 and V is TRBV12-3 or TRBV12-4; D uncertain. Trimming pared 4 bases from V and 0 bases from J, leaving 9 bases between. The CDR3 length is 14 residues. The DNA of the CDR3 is TGTGCCAGCAGTTACCACCCCATGAACACTGAAGCTTTCTTT. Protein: CASSYHPMNTEAFF.

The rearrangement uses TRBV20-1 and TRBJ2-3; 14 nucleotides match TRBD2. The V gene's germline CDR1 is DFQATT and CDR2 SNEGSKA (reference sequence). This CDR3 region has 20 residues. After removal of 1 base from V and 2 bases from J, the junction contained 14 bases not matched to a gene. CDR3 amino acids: CSARVLTSGRGRHNTDTQYF. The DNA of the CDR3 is TGCAGTGCTAGAGTGTTGACTAGCGGGAGGGGGCGGCATAACACAGATACGCAGTATTTT.

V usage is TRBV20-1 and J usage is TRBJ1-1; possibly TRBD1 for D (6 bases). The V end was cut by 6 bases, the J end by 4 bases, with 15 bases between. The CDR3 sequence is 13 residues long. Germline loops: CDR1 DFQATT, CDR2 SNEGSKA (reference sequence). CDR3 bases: TGCAGTGCCTTGGGGGCAGGGAGCACTGAAGCTTTCTTT. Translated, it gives CSALGAGSTEAFF.

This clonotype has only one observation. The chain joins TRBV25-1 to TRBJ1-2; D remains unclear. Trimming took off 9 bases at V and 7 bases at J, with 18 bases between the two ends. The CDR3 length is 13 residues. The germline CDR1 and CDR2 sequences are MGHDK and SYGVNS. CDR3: CASRRAMEGGYTF. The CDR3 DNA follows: TGTGCCAGTAGACGCGCCATGGAGGGTGGCTACACCTTC.

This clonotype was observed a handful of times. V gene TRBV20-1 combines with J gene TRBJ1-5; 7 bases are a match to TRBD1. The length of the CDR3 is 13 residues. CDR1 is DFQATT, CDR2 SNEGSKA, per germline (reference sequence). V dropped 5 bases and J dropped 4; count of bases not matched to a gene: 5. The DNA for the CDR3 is TGCAGTGCTGCCGACAGGGTGAATCAGCCCCAGCATTTT. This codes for CSAADRVNQPQHF.

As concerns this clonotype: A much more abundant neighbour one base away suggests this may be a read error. The CDR3 DNA is TGTGCCAGCAGAAGGTGTAGCAATCAGCCCCAGCATTTT. The encoded protein is CASRRCSNQPQHF. V usage is TRBV6-5 and J usage is TRBJ1-5; no firm D call. Trimming left V 6 bases short and J 0 bases short, with 6 bases between. The CDR3 length is 13 residues. Germline V gives CDR1 MNHEY, CDR2 SVGAGI.

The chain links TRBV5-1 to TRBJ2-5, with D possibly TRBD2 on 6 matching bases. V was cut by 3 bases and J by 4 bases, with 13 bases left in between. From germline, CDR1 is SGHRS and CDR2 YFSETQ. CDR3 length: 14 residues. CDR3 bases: TGCGCCAGCAGCTGGGGGGACGGCTCAGAGACCCAGTACTTC. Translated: CASSWGDGSETQYF.

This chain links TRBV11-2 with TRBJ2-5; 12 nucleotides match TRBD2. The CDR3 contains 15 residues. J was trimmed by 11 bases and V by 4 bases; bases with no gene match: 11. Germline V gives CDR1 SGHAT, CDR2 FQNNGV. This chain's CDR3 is CASSSSSGRALEQYF. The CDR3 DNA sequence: TGTGCCAGCAGCTCTTCTAGCGGGAGGGCCTTGGAGCAGTACTTC.

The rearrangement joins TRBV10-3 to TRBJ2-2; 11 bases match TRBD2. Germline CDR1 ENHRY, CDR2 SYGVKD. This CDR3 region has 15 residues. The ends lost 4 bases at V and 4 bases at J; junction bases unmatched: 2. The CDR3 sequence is CAISGLAGTTGELFF. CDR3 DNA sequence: TGTGCCATCAGTGGACTAGCGGGAACCACCGGGGAGCTGTTTTTT.

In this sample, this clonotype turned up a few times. The CDR3, as DNA: TGTGCCAGCAGCGGAACCAGTTCGTACAGGGGCACTGAAGCTTTCTTT. It specifies CASSGTSSYRGTEAFF. The V and J genes are TRBV11-2 and TRBJ1-1, with TRBD1 matching 7 bases. CDR3 length: 16 residues. J lost 4 bases, V lost 5 bases, and 13 bases had no gene match. Germline CDR1 SGHAT, CDR2 FQNNGV.

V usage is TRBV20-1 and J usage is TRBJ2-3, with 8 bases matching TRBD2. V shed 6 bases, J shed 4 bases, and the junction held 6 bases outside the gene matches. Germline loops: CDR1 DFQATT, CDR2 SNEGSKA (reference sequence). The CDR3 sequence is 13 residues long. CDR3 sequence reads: CSAHSGTADTQYF. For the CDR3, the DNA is TGCAGTGCCCATAGCGGGACGGCAGATACGCAGTATTTT.

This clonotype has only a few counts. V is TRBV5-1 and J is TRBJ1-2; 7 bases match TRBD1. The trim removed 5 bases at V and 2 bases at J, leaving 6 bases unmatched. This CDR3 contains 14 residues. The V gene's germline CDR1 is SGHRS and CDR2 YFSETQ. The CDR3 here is CASSSGTVNYGYTF. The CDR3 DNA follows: TGCGCCAGCAGTAGTGGGACAGTAAACTATGGCTACACCTTC. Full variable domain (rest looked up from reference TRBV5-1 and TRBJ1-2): KAGVTQTPRYLIKTRGQQVTLSCSPISGHRSVSWYQQTPGQGLQFLFEYFSETQRNKGNFPGRFSGRQFSNSRSEMNVSTLELGDSALYLCASSSGTVNYGYTFGSGTRLTVV.

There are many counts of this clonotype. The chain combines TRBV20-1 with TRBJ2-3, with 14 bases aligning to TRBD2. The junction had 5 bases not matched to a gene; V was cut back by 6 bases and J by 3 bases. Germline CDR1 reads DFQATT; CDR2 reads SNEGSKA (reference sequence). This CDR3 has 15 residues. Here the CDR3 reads CSALGTSGRTDTQYF. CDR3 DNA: TGCAGTGCCCTGGGGACTAGCGGGAGAACAGATACGCAGTATTTT.

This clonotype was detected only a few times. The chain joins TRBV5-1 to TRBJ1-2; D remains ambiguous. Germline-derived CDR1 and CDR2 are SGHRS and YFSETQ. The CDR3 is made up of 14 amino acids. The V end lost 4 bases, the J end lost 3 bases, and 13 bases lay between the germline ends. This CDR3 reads CASSLQGSDYGYTF. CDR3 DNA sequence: TGCGCCAGCAGCCTCCAAGGATCGGACTATGGCTACACCTTC.

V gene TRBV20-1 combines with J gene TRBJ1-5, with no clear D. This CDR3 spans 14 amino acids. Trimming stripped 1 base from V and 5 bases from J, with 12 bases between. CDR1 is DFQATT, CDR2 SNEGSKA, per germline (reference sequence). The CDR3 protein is CSARVGGGDQPQHF. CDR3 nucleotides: TGCAGTGCTAGAGTAGGCGGAGGCGATCAGCCCCAGCATTTT.

CDR3 sequence: CASSLGWRSTDTQYF. CDR3 in DNA: TGTGCCAGCAGTTTAGGTTGGAGGAGCACAGATACGCAGTATTTT. This chain links TRBV12-3 or TRBV12-4 with TRBJ2-3, with a tentative D call TRBD2 (5 bases). The CDR3 has 15 residues. Trimming shortened V by 1 base and J by 0 bases, and 8 bases separated the two germline ends.

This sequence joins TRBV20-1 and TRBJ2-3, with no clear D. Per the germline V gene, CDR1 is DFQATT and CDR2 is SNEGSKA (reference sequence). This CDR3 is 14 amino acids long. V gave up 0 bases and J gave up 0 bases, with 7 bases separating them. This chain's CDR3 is CSARDLGSTDTQYF. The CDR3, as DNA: TGCAGTGCTAGAGATCTGGGGAGCACAGATACGCAGTATTTT.

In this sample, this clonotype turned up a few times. CDR3 protein: CATSTTITEAFF. DNA of the CDR3: TGTGCCACCAGCACGACAATCACTGAAGCTTTCTTT. The chain couples TRBV15 to TRBJ1-1; D not certain. This CDR3 is 12 amino acids long. Trimming took off 4 bases at V and 4 bases at J, with 7 bases between the two ends. Germline loops: CDR1 LNHNV, CDR2 YYDKDF (reference sequence).

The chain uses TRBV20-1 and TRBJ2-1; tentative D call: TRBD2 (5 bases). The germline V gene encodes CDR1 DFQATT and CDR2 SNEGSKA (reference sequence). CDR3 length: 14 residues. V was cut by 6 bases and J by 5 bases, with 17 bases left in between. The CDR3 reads CSALTSFGNNEQFF. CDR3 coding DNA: TGCAGTGCCCTTACCTCGTTCGGGAACAATGAGCAGTTCTTC.

The CDR3 bases are TGTGCCAGCAGTACTGGCCCCCGGGACAGGGTTGACAATGAGCAGTTCTTC. Translation gives CASSTGPRDRVDNEQFF. The chain combines TRBV6-2 or TRBV6-3 with TRBJ2-1, with TRBD1 identical over 9 bases. This CDR3 contains 17 residues. The germline gives CDR1 MNHEY, CDR2 SVGEGT. Losses at the gene ends were 5 bases for V and 5 bases for J; bases not matched to a gene: 13.

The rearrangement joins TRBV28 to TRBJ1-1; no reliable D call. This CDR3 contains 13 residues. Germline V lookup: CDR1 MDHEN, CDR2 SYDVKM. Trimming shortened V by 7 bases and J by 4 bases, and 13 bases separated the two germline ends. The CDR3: CASTQVGVTEAFF. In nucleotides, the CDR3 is TGTGCCAGCACCCAGGTCGGGGTCACTGAAGCTTTCTTT.

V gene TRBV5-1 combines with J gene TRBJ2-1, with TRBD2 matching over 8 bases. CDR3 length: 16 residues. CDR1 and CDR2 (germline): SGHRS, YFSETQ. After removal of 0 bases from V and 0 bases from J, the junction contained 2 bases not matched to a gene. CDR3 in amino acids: CASSLEAGGSYNEQFF. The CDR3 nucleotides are TGCGCCAGCAGCTTGGAGGCGGGGGGCTCCTACAATGAGCAGTTCTTC.

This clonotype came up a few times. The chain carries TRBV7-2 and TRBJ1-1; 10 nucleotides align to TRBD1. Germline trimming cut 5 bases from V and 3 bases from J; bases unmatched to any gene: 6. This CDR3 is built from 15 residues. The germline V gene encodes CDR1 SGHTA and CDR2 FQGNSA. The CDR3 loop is CASSMGDRGDTEAFF. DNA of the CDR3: TGTGCCAGCAGCATGGGGGACAGGGGAGACACTGAAGCTTTCTTT.

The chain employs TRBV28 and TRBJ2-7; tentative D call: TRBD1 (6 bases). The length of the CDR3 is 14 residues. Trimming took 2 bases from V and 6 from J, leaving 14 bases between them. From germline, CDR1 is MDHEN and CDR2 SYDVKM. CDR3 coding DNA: TGTGCCAGCAGTTTAAAGGGGGTGGGGGTCGAGCAGTACTTC. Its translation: CASSLKGVGVEQYF. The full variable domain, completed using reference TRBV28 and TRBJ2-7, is DVKVTQSSRYLVKRTGEKVFLECVQDMDHENMFWYRQDPGLGLRLIYFSYDVKMKEKGDIPEGYSVSREKKERFSLILESASTNQTSMYLCASSLKGVGVEQYFGPGTRLTVT.

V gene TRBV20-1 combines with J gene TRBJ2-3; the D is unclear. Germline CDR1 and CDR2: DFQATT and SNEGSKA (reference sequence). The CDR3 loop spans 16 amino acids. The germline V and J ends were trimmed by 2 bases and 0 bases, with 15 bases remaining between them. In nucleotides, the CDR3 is TGCAGTGCTAGACCAATGTTGACTTCTAGCACAGATACGCAGTATTTT. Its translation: CSARPMLTSSTDTQYF.